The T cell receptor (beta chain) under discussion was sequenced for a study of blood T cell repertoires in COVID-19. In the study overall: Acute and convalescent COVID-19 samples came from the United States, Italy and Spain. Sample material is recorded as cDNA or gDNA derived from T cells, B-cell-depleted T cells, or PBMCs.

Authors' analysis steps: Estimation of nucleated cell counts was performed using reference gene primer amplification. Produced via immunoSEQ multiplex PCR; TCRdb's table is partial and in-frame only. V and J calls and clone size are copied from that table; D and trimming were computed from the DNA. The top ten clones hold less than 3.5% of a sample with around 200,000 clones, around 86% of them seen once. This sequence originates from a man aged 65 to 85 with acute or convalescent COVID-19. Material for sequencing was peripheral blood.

The CDR3 bases are TGTGCCAGCAGTTACGGAGATACGCAGTATTTT. As protein: CASSYGDTQYF. The chain uses TRBV28 and TRBJ2-3, with D hard to call. From germline, CDR1 is MDHEN and CDR2 SYDVKM. V lost 4 bases, J lost 5 bases, and 4 bases lay in between. This CDR3 comprises 11 residues. Filled out from reference TRBV28 and TRBJ2-3, the complete variable domain reads DVKVTQSSRYLVKRTGEKVFLECVQDMDHENMFWYRQDPGLGLRLIYFSYDVKMKEKGDIPEGYSVSREKKERFSLILESASTNQTSMYLCASSYGDTQYFGPGTRLTVL.